This T cell receptor (beta chain) was captured in a study of blood T cell repertoires in COVID-19. The wider study: From the United States, Italy and Spain came samples of acute and convalescent COVID-19. PBMCs, B-cell-depleted T cells, or T cells were the source of the cDNA or gDNA that made up the material.

The germline CDR1 and CDR2 sequences are MNHEY and SVGAGI. J gave up 3 bases and V 6 bases, and 4 bases lay outside the gene matches. There are 14 residues in the CDR3. In the authors' workflow: Estimation of nucleated cell counts was performed using reference gene primer amplification. The data were produced by immunoSEQ multiplex PCR, yet TCRdb's version contains in-frame clones alone and is incomplete. V and J calls and clone size follow that table, whereas D and trimming were derived from the DNA. Of under 100,000 clones listed, around 87% are singletons. This clone was picked up a small number of times.

The rearrangement uses TRBV6-5 and TRBJ1-2; 10 bases agree with TRBD1. The sequenced material came from peripheral blood. This sequence originates from a human donor in a cohort sampled during active COVID-19. The CDR3 reads CASRRDRGHYGYTF. Written as DNA, the CDR3 is TGTGCCAGCAGGCGGGACAGGGGTCACTATGGCTACACCTTC.